Listed below are T cell receptor beta chains from one sample, sequenced in a study of cytomegalovirus exposure and HLA in healthy donors. Some clones are missing from TCRdb's copy, which holds only in-frame ones; the method was immunoSEQ multiplex PCR. The data contain about 160,000 clones, about 85% of them seen just once; the ten biggest clones take up 3.5%. The specimen was PBMCs. All receptors derive from a human donor in good health. CDR3s include the opening cysteine and the closing phenylalanine or tryptophan. The order of the fields is J gene, V gene, clone size, D gene, CDR3 protein, CDR3 DNA. D genes are given only for firm matches. Part of the rows lack a size; the others show once, few, many or a class for expanded clones.

j_call: TRBJ1-4; v_call: TRBV5-4; clone_size: -; d_call: TRBD1; cdr3_aa: CASSRSGQLLGGEKLFF; cdr3_nt: TGTGCCAGCAGCCGGTCGGGACAGCTTCTCGGCGGTGAAAAACTGTTTTTT
j_call: TRBJ1-2; v_call: TRBV30; clone_size: once; d_call: -; cdr3_aa: CAWSRAGGYTF; cdr3_nt: TGTGCCTGGAGTCGGGCAGGGGGCTACACCTTC
j_call: TRBJ2-5; v_call: TRBV7-9; clone_size: once; d_call: -; cdr3_aa: CASSLGDRDYQETQYF; cdr3_nt: TGTGCCAGCAGCTTAGGTGACAGAGACTACCAAGAGACCCAGTACTTC
j_call: TRBJ1-1; v_call: TRBV30; clone_size: -; d_call: -; cdr3_aa: CAWSVQRNTEAFF; cdr3_nt: TGTGCCTGGAGTGTACAAAGGAACACTGAAGCTTTCTTT
j_call: TRBJ2-1; v_call: TRBV6-5; clone_size: few; d_call: -; cdr3_aa: CASSSPSFHEQFF; cdr3_nt: TGTGCCAGCAGTTCCCCTAGCTTCCATGAGCAGTTCTTC
j_call: TRBJ2-5; v_call: TRBV7-2; clone_size: -; d_call: -; cdr3_aa: CASSSRSGGGETQYF; cdr3_nt: TGTGCCAGCAGCTCCCGGAGCGGAGGAGGAGAGACCCAGTACTTC
j_call: TRBJ2-7; v_call: TRBV7-8; clone_size: -; d_call: TRBD1; cdr3_aa: CASSPRDRYYEQYF; cdr3_nt: TGTGCCAGCAGCCCCCGGGACAGGTACTACGAGCAGTACTTC
j_call: TRBJ1-1; v_call: TRBV6-6; clone_size: -; d_call: -; cdr3_aa: CASRLNRMNTEAFF; cdr3_nt: TGTGCCAGCAGACTAAATCGGATGAACACTGAAGCTTTCTTT
j_call: TRBJ1-1; v_call: TRBV7-9; clone_size: -; d_call: -; cdr3_aa: CASSSNRENTEAFF; cdr3_nt: TGTGCCAGCAGCTCGAACCGGGAGAACACTGAAGCTTTCTTT
j_call: TRBJ2-7; v_call: TRBV7-9; clone_size: -; d_call: -; cdr3_aa: CSSGGGAGSYEQYF; cdr3_nt: TGTTCCAGCGGAGGGGGGGCGGGCTCCTACGAGCAGTACTTC
j_call: TRBJ2-5; v_call: TRBV7-9; clone_size: -; d_call: TRBD2; cdr3_aa: CASSLASSGGQETQYF; cdr3_nt: TGTGCCAGCAGCTTAGCTTCCAGCGGGGGCCAAGAGACCCAGTACTTC
j_call: TRBJ2-7; v_call: TRBV7-2; clone_size: few; d_call: -; cdr3_aa: CASSLRGGSYEQYF; cdr3_nt: TGTGCCAGCAGCCTTAGGGGGGGGTCCTACGAGCAGTACTTC
j_call: TRBJ2-1; v_call: TRBV5-1; clone_size: -; d_call: TRBD2; cdr3_aa: CASSLRLARDLGNEQFF; cdr3_nt: TGCGCCAGCAGCTTACGACTAGCAAGGGACCTAGGGAATGAGCAGTTCTTC